This T cell receptor beta chain was captured by sequencing in a study of T cell clonotyping in hematopoietic cell transplantation. Background on the study: Samples: about 28 days before transplant, then days 30, 100 and 180 after.

TCRdb's copy holds only in-frame clones and misses some; the assay was immunoSEQ multiplex PCR. The data contain about 15,000 clones, around two thirds of them seen just once; the ten biggest clones take up 9.5% to 10%. In germline, CDR1 is SGHNT, CDR2 YYREEE (reference sequence). The CDR3 loop spans 14 amino acids. V was shortened by 4 bases and J by 6 bases, with 16 bases between the two germline ends. The clonotype comes from a human donor who either received an allogeneic hematopoietic cell transplant for a myeloid malignancy or was a related donor (not recorded which). Some clones in this sample may be carry-over from other donors' samples. The sample comprised PBMCs. The chain carries TRBV5-4 and TRBJ1-2; D uncertain. CDR3 sequence reads: CASSLDGPRDGYTF. For the CDR3, the DNA is TGTGCCAGCAGCCTGGATGGACCGAGGGATGGCTACACCTTC.